A single sample is the source of the 21 T cell receptor beta chains below, sequenced in a study of human T cells and chemical hapten exposure (dated by TCRdb to the early 2020s). Receptor libraries were prepared by RACE. Sequencer: NextSeq 500. The public sequencing data were trimmed at Q25 with fastp and processed into clonotypes with MiXCR by TCRdb, which kept only in-frame beta chains. Every entry covers one CDR3 protein and lists the most common genes and DNA from its rows. This sample is represented by some 38,000 distinct CDR3 sequences; 9% to 9.5% of them were singletons. Together, the top ten hold roughly 25% of the sample. The time point label corresponds to: patch test 3, about 24 weeks after DPC sensitization. Taken with the paper, the label for treatment or condition translates to: therapeutic diphenylcyclopropenone sensitization with weekly scalp DPC. Total RNA was isolated from unfractionated whole blood collected in Tempus Blood RNA tubes.

The source was whole blood, collected in connection with sensitization to the hapten diphenylcyclopropenone (DPC). These receptors all stem from a man aged 45-65 years with alopecia areata. Some clones in this sample may be carry-over from other donors' samples.

This clonotype was recorded at least ten times. V usage is TRBV4-3 and J usage is TRBJ2-1; 12 bases agree with TRBD2. The V gene's germline CDR1 is LGHNA and CDR2 YSLEER. There are 18 residues in the CDR3. With V trimmed by 1 base and J by 1 base, 5 bases remained unmatched. CDR3 sequence: CASSQGLAGAGSYNEQFF. In DNA form, the CDR3 reads TGCGCCAGCAGCCAAGGACTAGCGGGAGCAGGGTCCTACAATGAGCAGTTCTTC.

This clonotype was detected a few times. The chain employs TRBV29-1 and TRBJ2-7, with D perhaps being TRBD1 or TRBD2 (5 bases each). The V end lost 4 bases, the J end lost 6 bases, and 10 bases lay between the germline ends. Germline V gene sequence: CDR1 SQVTM, CDR2 ANQGSEA. The CDR3 runs 11 residues. Here the CDR3 DNA reads TGCAGCGTTGGGGACGCTGGCGAGCAGTACTTC. This translates into CSVGDAGEQYF.

This clonotype was seen at least ten times. The chain employs TRBV2 and TRBJ1-1, with a tentative D call TRBD1 (6 bases). The CDR3 runs 15 residues. The V end lost 4 bases, the J end lost 0 bases, and 12 bases lay between the germline ends. Looked up from germline, CDR1 is SNHLY and CDR2 is FYNNEI. The CDR3 DNA is TGTGCCAGCAGTGTAGGAGCAGGGGTGAACACTGAAGCTTTCTTT. Its translation is CASSVGAGVNTEAFF.

This clonotype was found many times. V and J are TRBV7-2 and TRBJ1-1; the match to TRBD1 covers 10 bases. V shed 5 bases, J shed 0 bases, and the junction held 3 bases outside the gene matches. In germline, CDR1 is SGHTA, CDR2 FQGNSA. The CDR3 runs 15 residues. Here the CDR3 reads CASSRDRGLNTEAFF. The CDR3 DNA follows: TGTGCCAGCAGCCGTGACAGGGGGCTGAACACTGAAGCTTTCTTT.

This chain uses TRBV5-8 with TRBJ2-3; no clear D. Trimming removed 0 bases from V and 1 base from J, with 3 bases in between. Germline CDR1 and CDR2: SGHTS and YDEGEE. The CDR3 is 13 residues long. The CDR3 protein is CASSLVGTDTQYF. The CDR3 DNA is TGTGCCAGCAGCTTGGTGGGCACAGATACGCAGTATTTT. The variable domain in full, with the rest retrieved from reference TRBV5-8 and TRBJ2-3, is EAGVTQSPTHLIKTRGQQATLRCSPISGHTSVYWYQQALGLGLQFLLWYDEGEERNRGNFPPRFSGRQFPNYSSELNVNALELEDSALYLCASSLVGTDTQYFGPGTRLTVL.

This clonotype appeared a few times. A read error may account for a junction end that differs from germline. The CDR3 DNA is TGTGCCAGCAGCCTAGCATACGGTCAGATCACTGAAGCTTTCTTT. Translating it yields CASSLAYGQITEAFF. This chain links TRBV7-8 with TRBJ1-1; D is unclear. The CDR3 sequence is 15 residues long. The germline gives CDR1 SGHVS, CDR2 FQNEAQ.

As for this clonotype: This clone may be a read error of a much larger clone one base away. This sequence joins TRBV7-2 and TRBJ2-5; no definite D call. The CDR3 extends over 13 amino acids. Germline-derived CDR1 and CDR2 are SGHTA and FQGNSA. V was pared by 3 bases and J by 1 base, with 6 bases between. The CDR3 reads CASSFSSQETQYF. For the CDR3, the DNA is TGTGCCAGCAGCTTCAGCAGCCAAGAGACCCAGTACTTC.

Only a few counts were recorded for this clonotype. This chain joins TRBV7-2 and TRBJ2-7; D is uncertain. Per the germline V gene, CDR1 is SGHTA and CDR2 is FQGNSA. Deletions cut 1 base from V and 4 bases from J, with 8 bases between. The CDR3 length is 13 residues. The CDR3 DNA sequence: TGTGCCAGCAGCTTAGTCGGCCCTTACGAGCAGTACTTC. Its protein is CASSLVGPYEQYF.

This clonotype was counted a few times. The genes are TRBV7-9 and TRBJ2-5; D is perhaps TRBD2 (5 bases). The CDR3 totals 17 residues. CDR1 SEHNR and CDR2 FQNEAQ come from the germline V gene (reference sequence). Between the trimmed V and J ends, which lost 5 bases and 4 bases, there was a span of 23 bases. CDR3: CASSASAVGVIGETQYF. The CDR3 region has the DNA TGTGCCAGCAGCGCATCCGCTGTCGGGGTTATCGGAGAGACCCAGTACTTC.

This clonotype was observed at least ten times. The rearrangement links TRBV7-8 to TRBJ2-7; 10 positions agree with TRBD2. V lost 5 bases, J lost 4 bases, and 14 bases stayed unmatched. This CDR3 is 17 amino acids long. Germline CDR1 is SGHVS and CDR2 is FQNEAQ. The CDR3 loop reads CASSGRESGRAGYEQYF. CDR3 sequence (DNA): TGTGCCAGCAGCGGACGGGAGAGCGGGAGGGCCGGGTACGAGCAGTACTTC. The whole variable domain, remainder taken from reference TRBV7-8 and TRBJ2-7, is GAGVSQSPRYKVAKRGQDVALRCDPISGHVSLFWYQQALGQGPEFLTYFQNEAQLDKSGLPSDRFFAERPEGSVSTLKIQRTQQEDSAVYLCASSGRESGRAGYEQYFGPGTRLTVT.

The rearrangement joins TRBV29-1 to TRBJ2-2; 8 bases line up with TRBD2. CDR3 length equals 15 residues. Germline CDR1 SQVTM, CDR2 ANQGSEA. Losses at the gene ends were 6 bases for V and 3 bases for J; bases not matched to a gene: 9. CDR3 sequence: CSVGSGRTHTGELFF. As DNA, the CDR3 is TGCAGCGTGGGAAGCGGGAGAACCCACACCGGGGAGCTGTTTTTT.

This clonotype was found many times. This chain connects TRBV7-7 to TRBJ2-1; D may be TRBD1 (5 bases). The CDR3 has 15 amino acids. Trimming shortened V by 0 bases and J by 3 bases, and 9 bases separated the two germline ends. Germline-derived CDR1 and CDR2 are SSHAT and FNYEAQ (reference sequence). DNA of the CDR3: TGTGCCAGCAGCTTAGCAGGGGTTGACTACAATGAGCAGTTCTTC. It yields the protein CASSLAGVDYNEQFF.

The chain links TRBV4-3 to TRBJ1-5; D is undetermined. The CDR3 is 16 amino acids. V gave up 0 bases and J gave up 0 bases, with 9 bases separating them. Germline V gene lookup returns CDR1 LGHNA and CDR2 YSLEER. The CDR3 sequence: CASSQEAGLSNQPQHF. Written as DNA, the CDR3 is TGCGCCAGCAGCCAAGAGGCCGGCCTTAGCAATCAGCCCCAGCATTTT.

This clonotype appeared many times. The chain carries TRBV6-5 and TRBJ2-5, with no clear D. CDR1 MNHEY and CDR2 SVGAGI come from the germline V gene. The CDR3 totals 15 residues. Trimming stripped 7 bases from V and 0 bases from J, with 15 bases between. The CDR3 DNA reads as TGTGCCAGCACCCTCATGGTGAAGGACCAAGAGACCCAGTACTTC. This gives the protein CASTLMVKDQETQYF.

The chain joins TRBV19 to TRBJ1-5; the D is unclear. The CDR3 extends over 12 amino acids. The germline gives CDR1 LNHDA, CDR2 SQIVND (reference sequence). V lost 4 bases and J 11 bases, leaving 12 bases between the germline ends. In DNA form, the CDR3 reads TGTGCCAGTAGTAGGGAGTCAGCGGCCCAGCATTTT. This gives the protein CASSRESAAQHF. Looking up the rest from reference TRBV19 and TRBJ1-5 gives the full variable domain: DGGITQSPKYLFRKEGQNVTLSCEQNLNHDAMYWYRQDPGQGLRLIYYSQIVNDFQKGDIAEGYSVSREKKESFPLTVTSAQKNPTAFYLCASSRESAAQHFGDGTRLSIL.

The chain recombines TRBV11-3 with TRBJ2-1; no firm D call. The CDR3 spans 13 residues. Trimming removed 3 bases from V and 4 bases from J, with 7 bases in between. The germline CDR1 and CDR2 sequences are SGHNT and YENEEA. The CDR3 bases are TGTGCCAGCAGCTTGGGCGAATACAATGAGCAGTTCTTC. This gives the protein CASSLGEYNEQFF.

By frequency in the sample, this clonotype is medium-sized. This sequence joins TRBV7-3 and TRBJ2-5, with D maybe TRBD2 (5 bases). The length of the CDR3 is 15 residues. The germline V and J ends were trimmed by 8 bases and 3 bases, with 19 bases remaining between them. Per germline, CDR1 SGHTA and CDR2 FQGTGA. The CDR3 is CASPPEEGKEETQYF. CDR3 in DNA: TGTGCCAGCCCCCCCGAAGAGGGAAAGGAAGAGACCCAGTACTTC.

This clonotype was found many times. J is TRBJ1-1 and V is TRBV7-8; possibly TRBD1 for D (5 bases). The CDR3 runs 13 residues. The V end lost 8 bases, the J end lost 9 bases, and 19 bases lay between the germline ends. The germline V gene encodes CDR1 SGHVS and CDR2 FQNEAQ. The CDR3 DNA sequence: TGTGCCAGCCATTTACGACCCCAGGGCAAAGCTTTCTTT. Encoded protein: CASHLRPQGKAFF.

There are a few counts of this clonotype. The chain employs TRBV7-2 and TRBJ2-3; D gene ambiguous. Germline V lookup: CDR1 SGHTA, CDR2 FQGNSA. The CDR3 is 15 amino acids. The V and J ends lost 3 bases and 2 bases respectively, with 12 bases between them. The DNA for the CDR3 is TGTGCCAGCAGCTTCCGAAGATACAACACAGATACGCAGTATTTT. It translates to CASSFRRYNTDTQYF.

This clonotype occurred a few times. The junction does not match germline at one end; this may be a read error. J is TRBJ1-5 and V is TRBV12-3 or TRBV12-4; no clear D gene. CDR3 size: 13 residues. This CDR3 reads CASSLSVEQPQHF. CDR3 DNA sequence: TGTGCCAGCAGTTTATCCGTAGAGCAGCCCCAGCATTTC.

V gene TRBV29-1 combines with J gene TRBJ2-1; D remains unclear. The germline gives CDR1 SQVTM, CDR2 ANQGSEA. CDR3 length: 16 amino acids. Trimming took 0 bases from V and 0 from J, leaving 12 bases between them. CDR3 protein: CSVEDPERNSYNEQFF. For the CDR3, the DNA is TGCAGCGTTGAAGATCCGGAGCGCAACTCCTACAATGAGCAGTTCTTC.